The source of this TCR beta chain is a study of OX40 agonist ivuxolimab in advanced cancers. This table comes from immunoSEQ multiplex PCR, and its TCRdb copy is limited to in-frame clones, with some not included. The table shows 100,000 or so clones, with about nine tenths occurring only once. CDR3 length: 17 residues. Germline CDR1 and CDR2: MGHRA and YSYEKL. Trimming removed 1 base from V and 10 bases from J, with 23 bases in between. The count of this clone is one. This sequence was found in an adult with an advanced solid tumor such as melanoma, head and neck, liver or kidney cancer. Material: CD4+ or CD8+ T cells sorted from blood, obtained in a trial of the OX40 agonist ivuxolimab. J is TRBJ2-1 and V is TRBV4-1; D perhaps matches TRBD2 (5 bases). CDR3 coding DNA: TGCGCCAGCAGCCAAGGTCTGGCGGGCCCTCGAAGACGGGAGCAGTTCTTC. Amino acid sequence: CASSQGLAGPRRREQFF.